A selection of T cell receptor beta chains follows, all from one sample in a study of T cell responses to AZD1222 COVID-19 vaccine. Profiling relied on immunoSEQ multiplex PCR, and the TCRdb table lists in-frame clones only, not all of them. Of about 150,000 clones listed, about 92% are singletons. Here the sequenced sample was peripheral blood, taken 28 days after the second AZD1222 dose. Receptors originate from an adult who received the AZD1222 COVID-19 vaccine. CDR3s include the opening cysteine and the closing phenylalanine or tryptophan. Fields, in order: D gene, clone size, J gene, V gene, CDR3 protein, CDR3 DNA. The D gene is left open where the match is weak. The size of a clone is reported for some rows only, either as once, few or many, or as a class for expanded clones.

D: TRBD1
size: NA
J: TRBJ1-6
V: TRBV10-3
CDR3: CAISGGTRGRNSPLHF
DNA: TGTGCCATCAGTGGGGGAACCAGGGGGCGCAATTCACCCCTCCACTTT

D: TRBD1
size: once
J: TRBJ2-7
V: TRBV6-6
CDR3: CASSYSGQGDPYEQYF
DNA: TGTGCCAGCAGTTACTCGGGACAGGGGGACCCCTACGAGCAGTACTTC

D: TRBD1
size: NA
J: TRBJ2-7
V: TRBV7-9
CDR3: CASSSRDRRTYEQYF
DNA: TGTGCCAGCAGCTCCCGGGACAGGAGAACCTACGAGCAGTACTTC

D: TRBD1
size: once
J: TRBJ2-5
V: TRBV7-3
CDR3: CASSSRGSETQYF
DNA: TGTGCCAGCAGCTCCAGGGGGAGTGAGACCCAGTACTTC

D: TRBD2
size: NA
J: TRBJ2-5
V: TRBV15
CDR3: CATSRDILAGRTQYF
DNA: TGTGCCACCAGCAGAGATATACTAGCGGGAAGGACCCAGTACTTC

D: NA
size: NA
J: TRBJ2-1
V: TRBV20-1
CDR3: CSATRNNEQFF
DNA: TGCAGTGCCACCAGGAACAATGAGCAGTTCTTC

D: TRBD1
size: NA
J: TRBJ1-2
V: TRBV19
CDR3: CASSKGQGTNYGYTF
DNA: TGTGCCAGTAGTAAGGGACAGGGAACTAACTATGGCTACACCTTC

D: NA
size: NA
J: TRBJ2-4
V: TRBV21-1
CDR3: CASSRREHLAKNIQYF
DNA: TGTGCCAGCAGCAGGAGGGAACACCTAGCCAAAAACATTCAGTACTTC

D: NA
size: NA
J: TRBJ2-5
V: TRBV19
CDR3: CASSIGAGRGETQYF
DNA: TGTGCCAGTAGTATAGGGGCGGGACGAGGGGAGACCCAGTACTTC

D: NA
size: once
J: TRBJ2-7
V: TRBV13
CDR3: CASSLLYTTYEQYF
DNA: TGTGCCAGCAGCTTACTATACACCACCTACGAGCAGTACTTC

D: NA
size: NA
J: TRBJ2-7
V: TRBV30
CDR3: CAWSVSSYEQYF
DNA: TGTGCCTGGAGTGTAAGCTCCTACGAGCAGTACTTC

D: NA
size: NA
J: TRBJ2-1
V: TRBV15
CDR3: CATSPRTGSYNEQFF
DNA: TGTGCCACCAGCCCCCGGACCGGCTCCTACAATGAGCAGTTCTTC